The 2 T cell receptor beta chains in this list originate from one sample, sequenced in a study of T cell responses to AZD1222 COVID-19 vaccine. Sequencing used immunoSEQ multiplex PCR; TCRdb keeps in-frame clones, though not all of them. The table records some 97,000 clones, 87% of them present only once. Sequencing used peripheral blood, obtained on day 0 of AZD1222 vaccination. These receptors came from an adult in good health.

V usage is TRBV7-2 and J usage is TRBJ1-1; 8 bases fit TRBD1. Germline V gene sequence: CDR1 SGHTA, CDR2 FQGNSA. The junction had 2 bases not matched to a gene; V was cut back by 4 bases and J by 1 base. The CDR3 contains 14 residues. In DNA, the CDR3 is TGTGCCAGCAGCTCCGACAGGGGGAACACTGAAGCTTTCTTT. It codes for CASSSDRGNTEAFF.

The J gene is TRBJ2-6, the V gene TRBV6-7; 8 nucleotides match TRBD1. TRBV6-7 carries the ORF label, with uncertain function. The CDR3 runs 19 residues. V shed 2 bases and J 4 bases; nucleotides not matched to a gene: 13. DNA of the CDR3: TGTGCCAGCAGTTACCCTTCAGGGACAGGTGTTGGAGGGGCCAACGTCCTGACTTTC. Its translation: CASSYPSGTGVGGANVLTF.